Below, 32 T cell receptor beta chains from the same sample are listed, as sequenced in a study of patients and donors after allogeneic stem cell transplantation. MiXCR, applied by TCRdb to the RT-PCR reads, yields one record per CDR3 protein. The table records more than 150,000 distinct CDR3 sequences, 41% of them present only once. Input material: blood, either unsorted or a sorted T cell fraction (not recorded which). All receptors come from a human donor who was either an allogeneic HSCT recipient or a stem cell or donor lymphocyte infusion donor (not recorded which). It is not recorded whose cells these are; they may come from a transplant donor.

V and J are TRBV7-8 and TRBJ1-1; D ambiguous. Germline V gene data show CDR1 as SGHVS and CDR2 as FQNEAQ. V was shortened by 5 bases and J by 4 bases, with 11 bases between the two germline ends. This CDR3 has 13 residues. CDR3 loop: CASSAVGSTEAFF. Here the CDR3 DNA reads TGTGCCAGCAGCGCCGTAGGAAGCACTGAAGCTTTCTTT.

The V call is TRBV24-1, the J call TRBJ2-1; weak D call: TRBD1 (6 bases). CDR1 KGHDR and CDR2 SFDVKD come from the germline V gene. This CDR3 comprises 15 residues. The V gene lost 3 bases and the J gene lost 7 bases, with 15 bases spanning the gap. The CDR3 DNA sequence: TGTGCCACCAGTGATGCACACAGGGTTGTTAATGAGCAGTTCTTC. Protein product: CATSDAHRVVNEQFF.

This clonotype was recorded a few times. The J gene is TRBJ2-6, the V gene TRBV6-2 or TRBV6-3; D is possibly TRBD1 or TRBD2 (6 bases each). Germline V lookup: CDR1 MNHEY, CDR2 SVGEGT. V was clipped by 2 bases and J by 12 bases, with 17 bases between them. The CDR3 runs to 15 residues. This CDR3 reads CASSYIVGGQFVLTF. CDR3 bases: TGTGCCAGCAGTTACATTGTCGGGGGCCAATTCGTCCTGACTTTC.

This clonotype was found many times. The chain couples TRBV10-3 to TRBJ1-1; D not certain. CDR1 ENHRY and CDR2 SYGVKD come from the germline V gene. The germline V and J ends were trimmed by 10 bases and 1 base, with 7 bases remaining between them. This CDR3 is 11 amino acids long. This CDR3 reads CATAKNTEAFF. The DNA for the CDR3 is TGTGCCACAGCGAAGAACACTGAAGCTTTCTTT.

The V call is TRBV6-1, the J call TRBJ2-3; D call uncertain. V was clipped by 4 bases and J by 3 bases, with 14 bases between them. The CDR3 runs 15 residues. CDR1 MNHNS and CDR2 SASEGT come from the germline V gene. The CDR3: CASSVGVIGTDTQYF. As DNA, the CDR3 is TGTGCCAGCAGTGTTGGAGTGATCGGGACAGATACGCAGTATTTT.

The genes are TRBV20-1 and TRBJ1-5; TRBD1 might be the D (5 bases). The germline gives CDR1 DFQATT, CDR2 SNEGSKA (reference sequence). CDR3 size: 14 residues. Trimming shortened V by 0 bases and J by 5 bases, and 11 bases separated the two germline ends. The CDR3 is CSARDDAGHQPQHF. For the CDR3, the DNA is TGCAGTGCTAGAGATGACGCAGGGCATCAGCCCCAGCATTTT.

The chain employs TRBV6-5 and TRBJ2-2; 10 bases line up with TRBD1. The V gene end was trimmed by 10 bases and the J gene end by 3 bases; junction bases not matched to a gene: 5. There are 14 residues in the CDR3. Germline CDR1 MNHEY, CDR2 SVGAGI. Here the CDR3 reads CATRDRGHTGELFF. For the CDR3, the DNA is TGTGCCACCCGGGACAGGGGCCACACCGGGGAGCTGTTTTTT.

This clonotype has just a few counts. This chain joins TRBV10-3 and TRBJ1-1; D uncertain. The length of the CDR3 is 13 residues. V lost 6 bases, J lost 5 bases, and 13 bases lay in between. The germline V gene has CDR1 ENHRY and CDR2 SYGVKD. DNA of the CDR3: TGTGCCATCAGGGTCGGAGGCGGGACTGAAGCTTTCTTT. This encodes CAIRVGGGTEAFF.

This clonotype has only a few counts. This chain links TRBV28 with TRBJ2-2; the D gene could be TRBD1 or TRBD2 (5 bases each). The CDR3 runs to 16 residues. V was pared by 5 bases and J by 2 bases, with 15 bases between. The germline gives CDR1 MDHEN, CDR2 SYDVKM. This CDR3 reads CASSPRRGQNTGELFF. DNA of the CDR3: TGTGCCAGCAGTCCCCGTCGGGGCCAAAACACCGGGGAGCTGTTTTTT.

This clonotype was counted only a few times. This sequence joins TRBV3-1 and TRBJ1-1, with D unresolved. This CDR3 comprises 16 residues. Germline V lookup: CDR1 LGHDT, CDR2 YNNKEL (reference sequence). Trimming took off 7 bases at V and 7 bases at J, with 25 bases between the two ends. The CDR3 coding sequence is TGTGCCAGCAACCCCTTCGATAATAACCCTTTCAGTGAAGCTTTCTTT. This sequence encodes CASNPFDNNPFSEAFF.

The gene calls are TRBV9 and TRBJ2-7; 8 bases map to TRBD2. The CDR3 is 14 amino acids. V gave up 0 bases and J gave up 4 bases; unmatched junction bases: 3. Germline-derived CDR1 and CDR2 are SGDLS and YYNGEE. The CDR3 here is CASSVGSSGYEQYF. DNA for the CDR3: TGTGCCAGCAGCGTAGGATCTAGCGGGTACGAGCAGTACTTC.

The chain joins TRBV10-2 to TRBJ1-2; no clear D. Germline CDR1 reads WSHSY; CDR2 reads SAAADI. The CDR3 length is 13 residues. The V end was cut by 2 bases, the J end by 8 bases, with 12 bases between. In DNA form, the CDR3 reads TGCGCCAGCAGTGAGAGGGTGCTCGGCGGCTACACCTTC. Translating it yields CASSERVLGGYTF.

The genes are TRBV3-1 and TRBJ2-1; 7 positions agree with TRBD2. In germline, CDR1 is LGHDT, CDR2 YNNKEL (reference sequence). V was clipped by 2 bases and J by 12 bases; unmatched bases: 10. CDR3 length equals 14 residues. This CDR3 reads CASSQYMASGGQFF. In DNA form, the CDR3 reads TGTGCCAGCAGCCAATATATGGCTAGCGGAGGGCAGTTCTTC.

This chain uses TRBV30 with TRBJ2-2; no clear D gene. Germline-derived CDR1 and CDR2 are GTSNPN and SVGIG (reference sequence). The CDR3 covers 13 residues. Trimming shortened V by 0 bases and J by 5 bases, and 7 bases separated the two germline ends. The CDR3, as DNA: TGTGCCTGGAGTGTTGATCTTACCGGGGAGCTGTTTTTT. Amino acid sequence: CAWSVDLTGELFF.

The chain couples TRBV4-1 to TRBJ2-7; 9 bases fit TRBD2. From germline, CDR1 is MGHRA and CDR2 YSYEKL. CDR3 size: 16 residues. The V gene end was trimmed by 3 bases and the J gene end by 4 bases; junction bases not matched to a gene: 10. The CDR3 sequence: CASSQETGTSSYEQYF. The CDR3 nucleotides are TGCGCCAGCAGCCAGGAGACCGGGACTAGCTCTTACGAGCAGTACTTC.

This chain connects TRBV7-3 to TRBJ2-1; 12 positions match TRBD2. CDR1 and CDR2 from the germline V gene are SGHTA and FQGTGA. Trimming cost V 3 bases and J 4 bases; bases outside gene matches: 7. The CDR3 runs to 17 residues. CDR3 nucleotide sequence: TGTGCCAGCAGCTTGGCCCCCGGACTAGCGGGATACAATGAGCAGTTCTTC. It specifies CASSLAPGLAGYNEQFF.

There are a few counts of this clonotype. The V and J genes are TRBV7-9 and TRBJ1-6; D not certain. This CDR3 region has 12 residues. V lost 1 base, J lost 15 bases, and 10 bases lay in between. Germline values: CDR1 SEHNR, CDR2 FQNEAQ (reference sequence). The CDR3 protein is CASSLEGRVLHF. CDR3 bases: TGTGCCAGCAGCTTAGAAGGGCGCGTCCTCCACTTT.

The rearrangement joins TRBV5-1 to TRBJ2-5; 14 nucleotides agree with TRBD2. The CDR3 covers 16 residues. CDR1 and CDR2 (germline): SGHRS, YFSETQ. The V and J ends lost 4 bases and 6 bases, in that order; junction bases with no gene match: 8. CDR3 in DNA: TGCGCCAGCAGCCCGGGACTAGCGGGAGTTGAGAAGACCCAGTACTTC. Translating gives CASSPGLAGVEKTQYF. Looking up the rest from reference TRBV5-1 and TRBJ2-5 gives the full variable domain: KAGVTQTPRYLIKTRGQQVTLSCSPISGHRSVSWYQQTPGQGLQFLFEYFSETQRNKGNFPGRFSGRQFSNSRSEMNVSTLELGDSALYLCASSPGLAGVEKTQYFGPGTRLLVL.

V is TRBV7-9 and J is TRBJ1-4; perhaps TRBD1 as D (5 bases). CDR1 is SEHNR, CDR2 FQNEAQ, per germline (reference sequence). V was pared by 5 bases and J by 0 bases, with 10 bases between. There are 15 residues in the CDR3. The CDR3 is CASSNGAATNEKLFF. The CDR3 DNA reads TGTGCCAGCAGCAACGGGGCTGCAACTAATGAAAAACTGTTTTTT.

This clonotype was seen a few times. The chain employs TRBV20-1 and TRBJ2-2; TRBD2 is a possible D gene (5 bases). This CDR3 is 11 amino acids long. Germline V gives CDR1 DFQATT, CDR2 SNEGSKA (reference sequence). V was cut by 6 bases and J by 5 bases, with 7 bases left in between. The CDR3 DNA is TGCAGTGCCCGGACTACCGGGGAGCTGTTTTTT. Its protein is CSARTTGELFF.

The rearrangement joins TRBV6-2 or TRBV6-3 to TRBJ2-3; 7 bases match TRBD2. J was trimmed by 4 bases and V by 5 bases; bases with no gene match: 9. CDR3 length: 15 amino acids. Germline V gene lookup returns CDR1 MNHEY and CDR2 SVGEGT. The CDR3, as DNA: TGTGCCAGCAGTCCTCTTCTAGCGGAGGCAGATACGCAGTATTTT. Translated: CASSPLLAEADTQYF.

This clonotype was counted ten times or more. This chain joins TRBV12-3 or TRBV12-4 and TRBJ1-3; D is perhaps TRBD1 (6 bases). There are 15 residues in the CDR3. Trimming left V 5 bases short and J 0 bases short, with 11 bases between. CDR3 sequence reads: CASSLDSSSGNTIYF. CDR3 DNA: TGTGCCAGCAGTCTGGACAGCAGCTCTGGAAACACCATATATTTT.

The CDR3, as DNA: TGTGCCAGCACCCCCGGGGGTTTCACTGAAGCTTTCTTT. This sequence encodes CASTPGGFTEAFF. The rearrangement uses TRBV12-3 or TRBV12-4 and TRBJ1-1; a weak D match, TRBD1 (5 bases). The germline V and J ends were trimmed by 7 bases and 4 bases, with 13 bases remaining between them. CDR3 length equals 13 residues.

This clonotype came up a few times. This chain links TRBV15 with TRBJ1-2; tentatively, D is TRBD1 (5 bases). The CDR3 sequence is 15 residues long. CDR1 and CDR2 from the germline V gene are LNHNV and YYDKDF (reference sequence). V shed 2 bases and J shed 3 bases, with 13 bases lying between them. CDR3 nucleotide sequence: TGTGCCACCAGCAGACAGGGAACAGCCGACTATGGCTACACCTTC. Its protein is CATSRQGTADYGYTF.

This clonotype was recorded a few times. CDR3: CASADNYEQYF. CDR3 nucleotides: TGTGCCAGCGCCGACAACTACGAGCAGTACTTC. The chain uses TRBV2 and TRBJ2-7; D gene ambiguous. V gave up 8 bases and J gave up 3 bases, with 8 bases separating them. There are 11 residues in the CDR3. CDR1 and CDR2 from the germline V gene are SNHLY and FYNNEI.

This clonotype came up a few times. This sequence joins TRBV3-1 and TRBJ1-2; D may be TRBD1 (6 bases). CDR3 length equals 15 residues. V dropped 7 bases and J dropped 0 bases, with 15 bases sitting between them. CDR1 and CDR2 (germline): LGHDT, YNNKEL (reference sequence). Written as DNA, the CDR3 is TGTGCCAGCACCCGCGGACAGTCTCCTAACTATGGCTACACCTTC. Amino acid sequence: CASTRGQSPNYGYTF.

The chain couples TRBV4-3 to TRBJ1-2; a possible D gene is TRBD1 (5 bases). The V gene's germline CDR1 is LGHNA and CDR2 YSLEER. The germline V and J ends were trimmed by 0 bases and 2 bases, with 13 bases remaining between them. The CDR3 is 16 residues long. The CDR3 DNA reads TGCGCCAGCAGCCAAGAAGAACAGGAATTAAACTATGGCTACACCTTC. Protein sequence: CASSQEEQELNYGYTF.

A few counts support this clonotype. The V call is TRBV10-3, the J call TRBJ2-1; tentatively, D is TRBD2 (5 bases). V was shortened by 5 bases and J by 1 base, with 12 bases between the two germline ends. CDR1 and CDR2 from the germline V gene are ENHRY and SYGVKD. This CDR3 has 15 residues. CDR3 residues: CAISSPGKSYNEQFF. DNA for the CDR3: TGTGCCATCAGTTCTCCCGGGAAATCCTACAATGAGCAGTTCTTC.

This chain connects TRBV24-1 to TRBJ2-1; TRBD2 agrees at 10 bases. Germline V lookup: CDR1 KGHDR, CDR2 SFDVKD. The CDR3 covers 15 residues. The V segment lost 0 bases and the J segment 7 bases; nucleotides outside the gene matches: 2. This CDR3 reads CATSDLQLAGNEQFF. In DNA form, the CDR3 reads TGTGCCACCAGTGATTTGCAACTAGCGGGAAATGAGCAGTTCTTC.

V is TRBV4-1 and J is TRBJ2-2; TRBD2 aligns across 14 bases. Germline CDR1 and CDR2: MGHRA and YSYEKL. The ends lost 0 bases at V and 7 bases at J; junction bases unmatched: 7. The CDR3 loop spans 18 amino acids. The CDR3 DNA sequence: TGCGCCAGCAGCCAAGAAAGACTAGCGGGAGGGTTTGTCGGGGAGCTGTTTTTT. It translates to CASSQERLAGGFVGELFF.

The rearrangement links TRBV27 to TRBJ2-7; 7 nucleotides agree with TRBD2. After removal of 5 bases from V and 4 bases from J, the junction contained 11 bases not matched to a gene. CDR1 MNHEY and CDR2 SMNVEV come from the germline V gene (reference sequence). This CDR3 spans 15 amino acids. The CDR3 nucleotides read TGTGCCAGCAGTCCAAGTGGCGGGAGAGGGTACGAGCAGTACTTC. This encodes CASSPSGGRGYEQYF.

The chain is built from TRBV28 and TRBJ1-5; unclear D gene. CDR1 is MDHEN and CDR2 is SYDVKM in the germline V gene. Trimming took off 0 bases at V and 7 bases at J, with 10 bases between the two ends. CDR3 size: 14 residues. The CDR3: CASSLWPRWQPQHF. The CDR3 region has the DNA TGTGCCAGCAGTTTATGGCCCCGATGGCAGCCCCAGCATTTT.